The clone carrying this TCR beta chain showed up just a few times. One entry per CDR3 protein, called by TCRdb with MiXCR from the RT-PCR reads. The table lists 900,000 to 1,000,000 distinct CDR3 sequences, more than 15% of them singletons. Germline V gene sequence: CDR1 MNHNS, CDR2 SASEGT. The V gene end was trimmed by 6 bases and the J gene end by 2 bases; junction bases not matched to a gene: 11. The CDR3 is 18 amino acids. These data come from a study of patients and donors after allogeneic stem cell transplantation. The genes are TRBV6-1 and TRBJ1-5; 12 bases align to TRBD1. The TCR was taken from a human donor who was either an allogeneic HSCT recipient or a stem cell or donor lymphocyte infusion donor (not recorded which). It is not recorded whose cells these are; they may come from a transplant donor. What was sequenced was blood, either unsorted or a sorted T cell fraction (not recorded which). The CDR3 DNA reads TGTGCCAGCAGACCCTCCGGGACAGGGGGCGCGGGCAATCAGCCCCAGCATTTT. Amino acid sequence: CASRPSGTGGAGNQPQHF.